The 19 T cell receptor beta chains presented below share a single source sample, sequenced in a study of blood T cell repertoires in COVID-19. The method was immunoSEQ multiplex PCR; TCRdb's version includes in-frame clones alone and lacks a portion of them. The sample gives 300,000 to 450,000 clones, 85% of which show up once; roughly 3.4% is in the top ten. The sequencing sample was made of peripheral blood. These receptors were collected from a woman aged 18-29 years with acute or convalescent COVID-19.

The rearrangement links TRBV4-1 to TRBJ1-4, with TRBD1 matching 11 bases. Trimming at V came to 6 bases and at J to 8 bases, leaving 8 bases not matched to a gene. The CDR3 length is 15 residues. Germline CDR1 MGHRA, CDR2 YSYEKL. The CDR3 DNA is TGCGCCAGCAGTCGTACGGGGACAGGGGGAGAAAAACTGTTTTTT. Protein: CASSRTGTGGEKLFF.

V and J are TRBV4-1 and TRBJ2-7; possible D gene TRBD1, 5 bases. V was cut by 3 bases and J by 5 bases, with 14 bases left in between. The CDR3 has 14 amino acids. Germline-derived CDR1 and CDR2 are MGHRA and YSYEKL. CDR3 sequence reads: CASSHAGSVDEQYF. CDR3 sequence (DNA): TGCGCCAGCAGCCATGCAGGGTCTGTCGACGAGCAGTACTTC.

CDR3: CASSRQEYSNQPQHF. In DNA form, the CDR3 reads TGTGCCAGTAGTAGGCAGGAATATAGCAATCAGCCCCAGCATTTT. The chain is built from TRBV19 and TRBJ1-5; D uncertain. Germline CDR1 is LNHDA and CDR2 is SQIVND (reference sequence). The V end was cut by 4 bases, the J end by 0 bases, with 10 bases between. The CDR3 extends over 15 amino acids.

This sequence joins TRBV29-1 and TRBJ2-3, with D possibly being TRBD1 (6 bases). Germline assignment: CDR1 SQVTM and CDR2 ANQGSEA. This CDR3 is 12 amino acids long. The V end was cut by 6 bases, the J end by 2 bases, with 9 bases between. CDR3 region: CSVTGPTDTQYF. CDR3 DNA: TGCAGCGTCACAGGGCCCACAGATACGCAGTATTTT.

Only one count was recorded for this clone. The chain combines TRBV5-1 with TRBJ2-1; weak D call: TRBD2 (5 bases). The CDR3 loop spans 15 amino acids. Germline V gene sequence: CDR1 SGHRS, CDR2 YFSETQ. With 0 bases removed from V and 3 bases from J, the gap between germline ends came to 10 bases. The chain's CDR3 is CASSLALVSYNEQFF. DNA for the CDR3: TGCGCCAGCAGCTTGGCACTAGTAAGCTACAATGAGCAGTTCTTC.

The chain joins TRBV6-5 to TRBJ2-2; 8 nucleotides align to TRBD1. Germline-derived CDR1 and CDR2 are MNHEY and SVGAGI. Unmatched junction bases numbered 1, after V lost 4 bases and J lost 3 bases. The CDR3 loop spans 14 amino acids. The CDR3 reads CASSLDRDTGELFF. The CDR3 region has the DNA TGTGCCAGCAGTTTGGACAGGGACACCGGGGAGCTGTTTTTT.

The rearrangement uses TRBV20-1 and TRBJ2-3; possibly TRBD1 for D (6 bases). The V and J ends lost 4 bases and 6 bases respectively, with 8 bases between them. Germline lookup yields CDR1 DFQATT and CDR2 SNEGSKA (reference sequence). CDR3 size: 11 residues. CDR3 sequence reads: CSATTGDTQYF. CDR3 in DNA: TGCAGTGCTACTACAGGGGATACGCAGTATTTT.

The J gene is TRBJ1-2, the V gene TRBV9, with D maybe TRBD1 (5 bases). This CDR3 is 14 amino acids long. The V gene lost 0 bases and the J gene lost 6 bases, with 12 bases spanning the gap. The germline V gene encodes CDR1 SGDLS and CDR2 YYNGEE. The chain's CDR3 is CASSVESGADGYTF. The CDR3 nucleotides read TGTGCCAGCAGCGTAGAGAGCGGGGCTGATGGCTACACCTTC.

This rearrangement joins TRBV4-2 to TRBJ1-1; D unresolved. Germline values: CDR1 LGHNA, CDR2 YNFKEQ. The CDR3 extends over 14 amino acids. Trimming cost V 3 bases and J 0 bases, with 8 bases left between them. The CDR3 protein is CASSHGEMNTEAFF. As DNA, the CDR3 is TGTGCCAGCAGCCACGGAGAAATGAACACTGAAGCTTTCTTT.

This chain uses TRBV3-1 (or the pseudogene TRBV3-2) with TRBJ2-7, with D unresolved. The CDR3 contains 15 residues. From germline, CDR1 is LGHDT and CDR2 YNNKEL (reference sequence). V dropped 2 bases and J dropped 3 bases, with 14 bases sitting between them. For the CDR3, the DNA is TGTGCCAGCAGCCAATTCGCACAGAGTCGCTACGAGCAGTACTTC. It yields the protein CASSQFAQSRYEQYF.

The chain carries TRBV2 and TRBJ1-5, with unresolved D. There are 14 residues in the CDR3. In germline, CDR1 is SNHLY, CDR2 FYNNEI. V dropped 4 bases and J dropped 4 bases, with 11 bases sitting between them. As DNA, the CDR3 is TGTGCCAGCAGTGCGGCGGGTGGAAATCAGCCCCAGCATTTT. Protein sequence: CASSAAGGNQPQHF.

The V and J genes are TRBV6-1 and TRBJ2-1, with 7 positions matching TRBD2. Per germline, CDR1 MNHNS and CDR2 SASEGT. Germline trimming cut 1 base from V and 0 bases from J; bases unmatched to any gene: 12. The CDR3 sequence is 19 residues long. The CDR3 DNA is TGTGCCAGCAGTGAAGAGGCGGCGGGAGCTAATCCCTCCTACAATGAGCAGTTCTTC. Encoded protein: CASSEEAAGANPSYNEQFF.

The chain is built from TRBV5-5 and TRBJ2-1; maybe TRBD2 (6 bases). Trimming took off 3 bases at V and 9 bases at J, with 10 bases between the two ends. The CDR3 loop spans 12 amino acids. Per the germline V gene, CDR1 is SGHKS and CDR2 is YYEKEE (reference sequence). DNA for the CDR3: TGTGCCAGCAGCTGGGACTGGGGTGAGCAGTTCTTC. It is translated as CASSWDWGEQFF.

The chain employs TRBV11-2 and TRBJ1-4; 7 positions match TRBD1. From germline, CDR1 is SGHAT and CDR2 FQNNGV. The CDR3 length is 17 residues. Trimming at V came to 1 base and at J to 2 bases, leaving 7 bases not matched to a gene. The chain's CDR3 is CASSLGQGVRTNEKLFF. The CDR3 coding sequence is TGTGCCAGCAGCTTAGGGCAGGGGGTACGGACTAATGAAAAACTGTTTTTT.

The rearrangement joins TRBV6-5 to TRBJ2-7; D possibly corresponds to TRBD2 (6 bases). The CDR3 totals 14 residues. Trimming pared 0 bases from V and 4 bases from J, leaving 10 bases between. Germline CDR1 MNHEY, CDR2 SVGAGI. Here the CDR3 reads CASSYSTLAYEQYF. The CDR3 DNA is TGTGCCAGCAGTTACTCGACCCTAGCGTACGAGCAGTACTTC.

The gene calls are TRBV27 and TRBJ1-2, with TRBD1 matching over 7 bases. With V trimmed by 3 bases and J by 8 bases, 9 bases remained unmatched. CDR1 and CDR2 (germline): MNHEY, SMNVEV (reference sequence). This CDR3 comprises 14 residues. This CDR3 reads CASSFLGTVLGYTF. CDR3 bases: TGTGCCAGCAGTTTTCTTGGGACAGTATTAGGCTACACCTTC.

This sequence joins TRBV7-8 and TRBJ1-1; possibly TRBD1 for D (6 bases). Trimming took off 4 bases at V and 5 bases at J, with 14 bases between the two ends. Germline V lookup: CDR1 SGHVS, CDR2 FQNEAQ. CDR3 length: 14 residues. In DNA, the CDR3 is TGTGCCAGCAGCTCAAGGGGGGGGCTAACTGAAGCTTTCTTT. Residues: CASSSRGGLTEAFF. The whole variable domain, filled in from reference TRBV7-8 and TRBJ1-1, reads GAGVSQSPRYKVAKRGQDVALRCDPISGHVSLFWYQQALGQGPEFLTYFQNEAQLDKSGLPSDRFFAERPEGSVSTLKIQRTQQEDSAVYLCASSSRGGLTEAFFGQGTRLTVV.

V is TRBV12-3 or TRBV12-4 and J is TRBJ1-5; D not certain. The CDR3 contains 13 residues. V lost 7 bases and J lost 7, with 14 bases in between. The CDR3 DNA reads as TGTGCCAGCACCCCAGAGGTCGCACAGCCCCAGCATTTT. Translation: CASTPEVAQPQHF.

The CDR3 is CASSTPTGVGNEAFF. The CDR3 DNA follows: TGTGCCAGTTCTACTCCCACCGGTGTCGGTAATGAAGCTTTCTTT. The gene calls are TRBV19 and TRBJ1-1; D is ambiguous. The CDR3 totals 15 residues. V was trimmed by 8 bases and J by 7 bases, leaving 23 bases between them. Germline-derived CDR1 and CDR2 are LNHDA and SQIVND (reference sequence). The full variable domain, in which reference TRBV19 and TRBJ1-1 provide the parts outside the CDR3, is DGGITQSPKYLFRKEGQNVTLSCEQNLNHDAMYWYRQDPGQGLRLIYYSQIVNDFQKGDIAEGYSVSREKKESFPLTVTSAQKNPTAFYLCASSTPTGVGNEAFFGQGTRLTVV.